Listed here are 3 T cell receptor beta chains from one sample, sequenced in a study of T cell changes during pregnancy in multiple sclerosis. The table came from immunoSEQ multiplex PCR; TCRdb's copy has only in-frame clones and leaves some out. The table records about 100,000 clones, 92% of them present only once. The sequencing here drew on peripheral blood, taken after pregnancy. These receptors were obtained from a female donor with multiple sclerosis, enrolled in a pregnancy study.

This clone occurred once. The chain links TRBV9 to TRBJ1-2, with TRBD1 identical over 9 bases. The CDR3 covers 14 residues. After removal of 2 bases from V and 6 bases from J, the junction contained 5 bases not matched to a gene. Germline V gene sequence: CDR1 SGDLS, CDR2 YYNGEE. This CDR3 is CASSVNRGLDGYTF. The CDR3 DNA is TGTGCCAGCAGCGTGAACAGGGGGCTAGATGGCTACACCTTC.

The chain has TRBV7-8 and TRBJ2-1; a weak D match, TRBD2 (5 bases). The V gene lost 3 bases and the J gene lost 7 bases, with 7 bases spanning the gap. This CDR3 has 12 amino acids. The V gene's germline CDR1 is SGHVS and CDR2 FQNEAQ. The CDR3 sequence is CASSFGLNEQFF. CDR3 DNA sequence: TGTGCCAGCAGCTTTGGACTGAATGAGCAGTTCTTC.

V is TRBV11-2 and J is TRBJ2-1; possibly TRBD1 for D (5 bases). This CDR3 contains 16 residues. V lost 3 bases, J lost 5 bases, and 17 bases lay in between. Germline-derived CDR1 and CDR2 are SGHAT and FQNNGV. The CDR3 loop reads CASSLYDRHPDNEQFF. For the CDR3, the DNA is TGTGCCAGCAGCTTGTACGACAGACACCCGGACAATGAGCAGTTCTTC. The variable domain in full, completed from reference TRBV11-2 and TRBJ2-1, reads EAGVAQSPRYKIIEKRQSVAFWCNPISGHATLYWYQQILGQGPKLLIQFQNNGVVDDSQLPKDRFSAERLKGVDSTLKIQPAKLEDSAVYLCASSLYDRHPDNEQFFGPGTRLTVL.